This TCR beta chain stems from a study of regulatory dendritic cells for organ transplantation. Regarding the study as a whole: Mature dendritic cells appeared to drive more memory CD8+ clonal expansion than regulatory ones.

With regard to this clone: Its specificity is not known.

Profiling relied on immunoSEQ multiplex PCR, and the TCRdb table lists in-frame clones only, not all of them. The table shows 20,000 or so clones, with approximately 80% occurring only once. Allogeneic regulatory or mature dendritic cells were co-cultured for 4 to 6 days with CFSE-labeled sorted T cells at 1:10. The CDR3 runs 15 residues. Between the trimmed V and J ends, which lost 6 bases and 4 bases, there was a span of 17 bases. Germline V lookup: CDR1 SGHDT, CDR2 YYEEEE. The V gene is TRBV5-6, the J gene TRBJ1-5; weak D call: TRBD1 (6 bases). This clonotype was obtained from a human donor in good health. Input material: memory CD4+ T cells from blood cultured with regulatory dendritic cells. Documented subset: CD45RO+ memory T cells. CDR3 nucleotide sequence: TGTGCCAGCACCCAACGAGGGGACACGAATCAGCCCCAGCATTTT. Its translation: CASTQRGDTNQPQHF.